Below are 3 T cell receptor beta chains sequenced from a single sample in a study of T-cell memory formation after mild COVID-19. TCRdb re-called the 5' RACE reads through MiXCR, storing one row per CDR3 protein. There are 200,000 or so distinct CDR3 sequences in the sample; 18% occur only once, and 2.4% lies in the top ten. Sequenced sample: PBMCs or a T cell subset sorted from them (not recorded which). The receptors derive from an adult woman who had mild COVID-19 (a few samples of this study predate the infection). Cell type and time point are not known.

The chain employs TRBV20-1 and TRBJ1-1, with no clear D. The CDR3 is 13 residues long. With 2 bases removed from V and 10 bases from J, the gap between germline ends came to 17 bases. Germline V gene sequence: CDR1 DFQATT, CDR2 SNEGSKA (reference sequence). The DNA for the CDR3 is TGCAGTGCTAGACCCGGACGGATGATGGGAGCTTTCTTT. It yields the protein CSARPGRMMGAFF.

The chain recombines TRBV6-6 with TRBJ2-3, with D possibly TRBD2 on 5 matching bases. Germline V gene data show CDR1 as MNHNY and CDR2 as SVGAGI (reference sequence). The CDR3 has 10 residues. V shed 11 bases and J shed 6 bases, with 9 bases lying between them. Here the CDR3 reads CAGGLDTQYF. The CDR3, as DNA: TGTGCCGGCGGACTGGATACGCAGTATTTT.

This clonotype was counted only a few times. V and J are TRBV7-2 and TRBJ1-2; D remains unclear. The CDR3 is made up of 15 amino acids. CDR1 SGHTA and CDR2 FQGNSA come from the germline V gene. V lost 1 base and J 8 bases, leaving 17 bases between the germline ends. The CDR3, as DNA: TGTGCCAGCAGCTTAGGTGTCCCTATCACGCGGGGCTACACCTTC. Amino acids: CASSLGVPITRGYTF. The full variable domain, rest sourced from reference TRBV7-2 and TRBJ1-2, is GAGVSQSPSNKVTEKGKDVELRCDPISGHTALYWYRQSLGQGLEFLIYFQGNSAPDKSGLPSDRFSAERTGGSVSTLTIQRTQQEDSAVYLCASSLGVPITRGYTFGSGTRLTVV.